This T cell receptor beta chain was captured in a study of shared clonotypes between healthy human individuals. This table comes from immunoSEQ multiplex PCR, and its TCRdb copy is limited to in-frame clones, with some not included. Among around 1 million clones listed, about 80% were seen once. The CDR3 runs to 15 residues. Germline CDR1 reads MDHEN; CDR2 reads SYDVKM. V gave up 5 bases and J gave up 4 bases; unmatched junction bases: 6. Subsets obtained from CD4+ cells comprised CD45RA+ naive and CD45RA-negative memory cells. The sample was memory CD4+ T cells sorted from blood. The subset here: CD45RA-negative fraction. The chain uses TRBV28 and TRBJ2-1; 9 bases are shared with TRBD1. The sequence was collected from a man between 18 and 35 years old in good health. The DNA for the CDR3 is TGTGCCAGCAGTGGGTGGGGACAGGGATACAATGAGCAGTTCTTC. It encodes CASSGWGQGYNEQFF.